The 8 T cell receptor beta chains below come from one sample, sequenced in a study of cytomegalovirus exposure and HLA in healthy donors (TCRdb year 2017). The method behind the library was the immunoSEQ multiplex PCR assay. The multiplex PCR relied on a mix of 60 forward primers for TCR Vbeta segments and 13 reverse primers for TCR Jbeta segments. As stored in TCRdb, this immuneACCESS dataset retains in-frame rearrangements with V and J assigned. A fraction of the clones does not appear; measured against another copy, unresolved V genes explain less than half of the discrepancy, and the remainder lacks a known reason. This sample holds around 150,000 clones; approximately 83% were observed only once. Of the sample, approximately 1.5% is held by the ten largest clones. Sequenced: PBMCs. The origin of the receptors is a woman aged 18-29 years in good health and CMV-seronegative.

The rearrangement joins TRBV18 to TRBJ2-2; D perhaps matches TRBD1 (6 bases). Trimming removed 1 base at V and 6 bases at J, with 12 bases between. There are 15 residues in the CDR3. In germline, CDR1 is KGHSH, CDR2 LQKENI. The CDR3 DNA reads as TGTGCCAGCTCACCACAGCACGAGGGGGCCGGGGAGCTGTTTTTT. Translated: CASSPQHEGAGELFF.

V usage is TRBV5-6 and J usage is TRBJ1-5; D remains unclear. This CDR3 comprises 15 residues. The germline gives CDR1 SGHDT, CDR2 YYEEEE. The germline V and J ends were trimmed by 0 bases and 2 bases, with 9 bases remaining between them. CDR3 nucleotide sequence: TGTGCCAGCAGCTTGGGGGGTAGCGGCAATCAGCCCCAGCATTTT. It yields the protein CASSLGGSGNQPQHF.

The rearrangement uses TRBV30 and TRBJ1-6; the D gene is possibly TRBD1 (5 bases). Germline CDR1 and CDR2: GTSNPN and SVGIG (reference sequence). The CDR3 spans 13 residues. Trimming left V 6 bases short and J 15 bases short, with 21 bases between. For the CDR3, the DNA is TGTGCCTGCCTCCCCGGGACCCTAGCGTTCCTCCACTTT. This sequence encodes CACLPGTLAFLHF.

The chain carries TRBV6-6 and TRBJ1-1; 7 bases map to TRBD1. The CDR3 totals 16 residues. Trimming removed 6 bases from V and 5 bases from J; junction bases left unmatched: 15. Per the germline V gene, CDR1 is MNHNY and CDR2 is SVGAGI (reference sequence). Here the CDR3 DNA reads TGTGCCAGCAGCCGAGGCCTGACAGGGTCGTCAACTGAAGCTTTCTTT. It encodes CASSRGLTGSSTEAFF.

The rearrangement uses TRBV7-9 and TRBJ2-1, with 7 bases that match TRBD1. The CDR3 sequence is 12 residues long. V lost 2 bases and J lost 14; bases outside the gene matches: 6. Germline V gene data show CDR1 as SEHNR and CDR2 as FQNEAQ (reference sequence). DNA for the CDR3: TGTGCCAGCAGCTTAACAGGGGTACCGGAGTTCTTC. Translating it yields CASSLTGVPEFF.

V usage is TRBV11-2 and J usage is TRBJ2-1; 12 bases match TRBD2. The CDR3 length is 17 residues. V lost 0 bases, J lost 14 bases, and 14 bases stayed unmatched. CDR1 is SGHAT, CDR2 FQNNGV, per germline. CDR3 protein: CASSLDLRTSGTIGKFF. Written as DNA, the CDR3 is TGTGCCAGCAGCTTAGATCTAAGGACTAGCGGGACCATAGGGAAGTTCTTC.

The rearrangement uses TRBV11-2 and TRBJ1-4; D gene ambiguous. CDR1 is SGHAT, CDR2 FQNNGV, per germline. With 5 bases removed from V and 3 bases from J, the gap between germline ends came to 10 bases. The CDR3 contains 14 residues. The CDR3 DNA is TGTGCCAGCAGCAAAACCGGTCCTAATGAAAAACTGTTTTTT. This codes for CASSKTGPNEKLFF.

V usage is TRBV29-1 and J usage is TRBJ2-2; 7 nucleotides match TRBD1. This CDR3 is built from 14 residues. CDR1 is SQVTM and CDR2 is ANQGSEA in the germline V gene. V gave up 6 bases and J gave up 1 base; unmatched junction bases: 5. DNA of the CDR3: TGCAGCGTCTCCGGGACAGTGAACACCGGGGAGCTGTTTTTT. Its translation: CSVSGTVNTGELFF.